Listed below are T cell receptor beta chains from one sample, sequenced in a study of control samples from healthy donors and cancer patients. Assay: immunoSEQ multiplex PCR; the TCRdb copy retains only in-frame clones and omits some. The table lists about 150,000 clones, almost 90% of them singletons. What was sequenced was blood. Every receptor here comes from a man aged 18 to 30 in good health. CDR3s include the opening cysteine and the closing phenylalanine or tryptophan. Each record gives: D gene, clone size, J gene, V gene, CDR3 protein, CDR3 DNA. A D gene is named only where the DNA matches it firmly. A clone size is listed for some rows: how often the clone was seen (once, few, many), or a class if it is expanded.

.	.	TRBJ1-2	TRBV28	CASGGVGGYTF	TGTGCCAGCGGGGGGGTGGGCGGCTACACCTTC
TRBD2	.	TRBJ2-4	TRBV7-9	CASSLGGAQNIQYF	TGTGCCAGCAGTCTCGGGGGGGCCCAAAACATTCAGTACTTC
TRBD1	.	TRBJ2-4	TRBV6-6	CASRDRAKNIQYF	TGTGCCAGCCGGGACAGAGCCAAAAACATTCAGTACTTC
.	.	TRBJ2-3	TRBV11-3	CASSVGWAEDTQYF	TGTGCCAGCAGCGTTGGGTGGGCCGAAGATACGCAGTATTTT
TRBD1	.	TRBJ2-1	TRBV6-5	CASSSPGQGLNEQFF	TGTGCCAGCAGTTCCCCGGGACAGGGTTTGAATGAGCAGTTCTTC
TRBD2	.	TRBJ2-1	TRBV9	CASSPDTAGGSYNEQFF	TGTGCCAGCAGCCCGGATACTGCGGGGGGTTCCTACAATGAGCAGTTCTTC
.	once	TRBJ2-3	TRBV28	CASSEGGASTDTQYF	TGTGCCAGCAGCGAGGGGGGGGCTAGCACAGATACGCAGTATTTT
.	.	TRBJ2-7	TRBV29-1	CSVLAGTGGYEQYF	TGCAGCGTGCTAGCCGGGACTGGGGGGTACGAGCAGTACTTC
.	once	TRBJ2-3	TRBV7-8	CASSLSARWNTRQGTQYF	TGTGCCAGCAGCTTATCCGCAAGGTGGAATACTCGGCAGGGTACGCAGTATTTT
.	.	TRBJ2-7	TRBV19	CASSIAGRIDEQYF	TGTGCCAGTAGTATTGCAGGCAGGATCGACGAGCAGTACTTC
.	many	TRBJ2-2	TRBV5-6	CASSFTSGELFF	TGTGCCAGCAGCTTCACATCCGGGGAGCTGTTTTTT
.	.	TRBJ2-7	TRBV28	CASSLGLSREYF	TGTGCCAGCAGTTTAGGTCTCTCACGGGAGTACTTC
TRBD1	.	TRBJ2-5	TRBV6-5	CASRGTGPHQETQYF	TGTGCCAGCAGGGGGACAGGGCCCCACCAAGAGACCCAGTACTTC
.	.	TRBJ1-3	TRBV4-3	CASSQDRAGSGNTIYF	TGCGCCAGCAGCCAAGATCGTGCGGGTTCTGGAAACACCATATATTTT
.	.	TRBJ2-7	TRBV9	CASSANPGTAPPYEQYF	TGTGCCAGCAGCGCGAACCCCGGGACGGCTCCTCCTTACGAGCAGTACTTC
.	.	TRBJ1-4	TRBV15	CATSRGQATNEKLFF	TGTGCCACCAGCAGAGGACAGGCAACTAATGAAAAACTGTTTTTT
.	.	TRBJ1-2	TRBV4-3	CASSTLPTPDGGWEGYTF	TGCGCCAGCAGCACCCTCCCAACACCCGACGGAGGTTGGGAGGGCTACACCTTC
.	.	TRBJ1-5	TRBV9	CASSASYSNQPQHF	TGTGCCAGCAGCGCGTCTTATAGCAATCAGCCCCAGCATTTT
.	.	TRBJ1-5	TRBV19	CATRDTPNQPQHF	TGTGCCACCAGGGACACCCCCAATCAGCCCCAGCATTTT
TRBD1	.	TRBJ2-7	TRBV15	CATSRDLTGVDSYEQYF	TGTGCCACCAGCAGAGACTTGACAGGGGTCGATTCCTACGAGCAGTACTTC
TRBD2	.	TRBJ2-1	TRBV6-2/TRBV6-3	CASSYPTSGEYYNEQFF	TGTGCCAGCAGTTATCCGACTAGCGGGGAGTATTACAATGAGCAGTTCTTC
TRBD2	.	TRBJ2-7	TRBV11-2	CASSLGLGVGTTGYEQYF	TGTGCCAGCAGCTTAGGGCTCGGGGTCGGGACTACCGGTTACGAGCAGTACTTC
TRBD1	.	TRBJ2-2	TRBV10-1	CASSESLRRGQYTGELFF	TGCGCCAGCAGTGAGTCGTTGAGAAGGGGGCAGTACACCGGGGAGCTGTTTTTT
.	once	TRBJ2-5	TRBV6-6	CASSWDQETQYF	TGTGCCAGCAGTTGGGACCAAGAGACCCAGTACTTC
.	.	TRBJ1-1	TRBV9	CASSLPTGTSNTEAFF	TGTGCCAGCAGCCTCCCGACCGGGACGTCGAACACTGAAGCTTTCTTT
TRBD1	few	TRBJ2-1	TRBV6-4	CASSDGTGYNEQFF	TGTGCCAGCAGTGACGGGACAGGTTACAATGAGCAGTTCTTC